These 7 T cell receptor beta chains originate from one sample sequenced in a study of vaccination and CD4 T cells after COVID-19. Cultured CD4+ T cell DNA underwent sequencing with the Oncomine TCR Beta short-read assay. TCRdb passed the PCR reads through MiXCR, listing each CDR3 protein once. The top ten clones hold around 16% of a sample with about 15,000 distinct CDR3 sequences, around three quarters of them seen once. These receptors lack a known antigen. Described treatment: roughly 10-day PBMC culture with coronavirus spike peptide pools or control peptides (ViraFEST assay). Sequenced material: CD4+ T cells from blood, cultured in vitro. The receptors were sampled from a human donor who had recovered from COVID-19.

This chain uses TRBV11-2 with TRBJ2-5; 10 nucleotides align to TRBD1. J gave up 5 bases and V 5 bases, and 8 bases lay outside the gene matches. This CDR3 spans 15 amino acids. Germline-derived CDR1 and CDR2 are SGHAT and FQNNGV. The CDR3 reads CASSIGQGVRETQYF. CDR3 in DNA: TGTGCCAGCAGCATAGGACAGGGGGTTAGGGAGACCCAGTACTTC.

The rearrangement links TRBV19 to TRBJ1-1; 7 bases agree with TRBD1. The CDR3 has 14 residues. With 3 bases clipped from V and 4 bases from J, the junction kept 5 bases outside the gene matches. CDR1 LNHDA and CDR2 SQIVND come from the germline V gene (reference sequence). The CDR3 region is CASSMGQLRTEAFF. The CDR3 DNA sequence: TGTGCCAGTAGTATGGGACAGCTTCGCACTGAAGCTTTCTTT. Full variable domain (remainder filled in from reference TRBV19 and TRBJ1-1): DGGITQSPKYLFRKEGQNVTLSCEQNLNHDAMYWYRQDPGQGLRLIYYSQIVNDFQKGDIAEGYSVSREKKESFPLTVTSAQKNPTAFYLCASSMGQLRTEAFFGQGTRLTVV.

The rearrangement uses TRBV7-8 and TRBJ2-3, with 8 bases identical to TRBD2. The germline V gene encodes CDR1 SGHVS and CDR2 FQNEAQ. This CDR3 spans 17 amino acids. V lost 5 bases and J lost 2; bases outside the gene matches: 12. CDR3 sequence: CASSPLPLAANTDTQYF. CDR3 sequence (DNA): TGTGCCAGCAGCCCCCTCCCACTAGCGGCAAACACAGATACGCAGTATTTT.

The chain has TRBV7-6 and TRBJ1-1; possibly TRBD1 for D (5 bases). The CDR3 runs 16 residues. Germline V gene sequence: CDR1 SGHVS, CDR2 FNYEAQ. V lost 4 bases, J lost 2 bases, and 17 bases lay in between. CDR3 region: CASSYGDRSLNTEAFF. CDR3 sequence (DNA): TGTGCCAGCAGCTACGGGGACCGATCGCTTAACACTGAAGCTTTCTTT.

J is TRBJ1-5 and V is TRBV20-1, with D hard to call. The CDR3 is made up of 13 amino acids. CDR1 and CDR2 (germline): DFQATT, SNEGSKA (reference sequence). The ends were cut back, 5 bases at V and 1 base at J, with 9 bases in the middle. DNA of the CDR3: TGCAGTGCTCCGGATGTGAGCAATCAGCCCCAGCATTTT. Amino acids: CSAPDVSNQPQHF.

The chain carries TRBV15 and TRBJ1-5; D gene ambiguous. Germline V gene lookup returns CDR1 LNHNV and CDR2 YYDKDF (reference sequence). The CDR3 loop spans 15 amino acids. Trimming left V 1 base short and J 3 bases short, with 10 bases between. Here the CDR3 DNA reads TGTGCCACCAGCAGAGGACGGCCTAACAATCAGCCCCAGCATTTT. Protein: CATSRGRPNNQPQHF.

This chain uses TRBV7-2 with TRBJ1-5; weak D call: TRBD1 (6 bases). Germline-derived CDR1 and CDR2 are SGHTA and FQGNSA. Trimming shortened V by 1 base and J by 7 bases, and 14 bases separated the two germline ends. There are 15 residues in the CDR3. The CDR3 protein is CASSLGNARGQPQHF. CDR3 nucleotide sequence: TGTGCCAGCAGCTTAGGTAACGCGAGGGGGCAGCCCCAGCATTTT.